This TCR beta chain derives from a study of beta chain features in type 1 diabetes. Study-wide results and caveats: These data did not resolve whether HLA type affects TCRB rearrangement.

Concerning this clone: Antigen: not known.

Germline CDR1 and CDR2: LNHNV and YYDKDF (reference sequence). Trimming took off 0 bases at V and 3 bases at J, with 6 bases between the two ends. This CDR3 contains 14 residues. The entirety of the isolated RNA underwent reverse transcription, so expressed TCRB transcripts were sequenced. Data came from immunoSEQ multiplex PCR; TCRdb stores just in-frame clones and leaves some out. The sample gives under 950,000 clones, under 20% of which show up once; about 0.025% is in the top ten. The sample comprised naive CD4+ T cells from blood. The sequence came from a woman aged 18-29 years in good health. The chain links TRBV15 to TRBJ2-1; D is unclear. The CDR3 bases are TGTGCCACCAGCAGAGAATTCGTCTACAATGAGCAGTTCTTC. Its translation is CATSREFVYNEQFF.